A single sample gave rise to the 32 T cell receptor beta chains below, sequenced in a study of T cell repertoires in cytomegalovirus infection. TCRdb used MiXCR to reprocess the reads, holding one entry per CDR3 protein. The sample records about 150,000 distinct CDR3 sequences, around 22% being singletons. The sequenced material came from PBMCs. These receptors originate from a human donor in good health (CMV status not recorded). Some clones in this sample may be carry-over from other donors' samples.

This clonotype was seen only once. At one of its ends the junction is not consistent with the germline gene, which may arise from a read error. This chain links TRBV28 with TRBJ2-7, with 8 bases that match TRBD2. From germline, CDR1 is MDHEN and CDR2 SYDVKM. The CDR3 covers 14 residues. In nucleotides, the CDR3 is TGTACCAGCAGTTTAGCCAGCGGGAGTTACGAGCAGTACTTC. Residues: CTSSLASGSYEQYF.

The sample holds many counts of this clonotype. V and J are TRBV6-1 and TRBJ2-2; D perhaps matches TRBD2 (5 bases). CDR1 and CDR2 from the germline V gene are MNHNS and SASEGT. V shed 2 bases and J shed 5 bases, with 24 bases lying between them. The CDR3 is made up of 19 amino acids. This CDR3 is CASSEPFWTAQRKTGELFF. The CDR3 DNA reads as TGTGCCAGCAGTGAACCCTTTTGGACTGCTCAGAGAAAGACCGGGGAGCTGTTTTTT.

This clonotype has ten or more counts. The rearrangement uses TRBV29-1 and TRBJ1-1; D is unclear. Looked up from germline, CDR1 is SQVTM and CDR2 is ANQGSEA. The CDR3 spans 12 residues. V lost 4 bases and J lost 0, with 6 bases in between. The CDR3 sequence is CSVGGVNTEAFF. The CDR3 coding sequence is TGCAGCGTTGGAGGAGTGAACACTGAAGCTTTCTTT.

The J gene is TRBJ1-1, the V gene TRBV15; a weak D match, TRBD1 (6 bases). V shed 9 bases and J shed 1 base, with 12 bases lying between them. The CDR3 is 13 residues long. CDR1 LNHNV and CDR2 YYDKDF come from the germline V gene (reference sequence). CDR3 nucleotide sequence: TGTGCCACTAGTACAGGGACGAACACTGAAGCTTTCTTT. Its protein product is CATSTGTNTEAFF.

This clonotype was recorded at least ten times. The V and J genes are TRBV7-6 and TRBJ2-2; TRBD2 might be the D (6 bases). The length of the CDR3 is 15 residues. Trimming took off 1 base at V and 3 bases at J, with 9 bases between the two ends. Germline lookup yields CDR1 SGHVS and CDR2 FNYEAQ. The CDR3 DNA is TGTGCCAGCAGCTTAGGAGGGAGGTACACCGGGGAGCTGTTTTTT. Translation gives CASSLGGRYTGELFF.

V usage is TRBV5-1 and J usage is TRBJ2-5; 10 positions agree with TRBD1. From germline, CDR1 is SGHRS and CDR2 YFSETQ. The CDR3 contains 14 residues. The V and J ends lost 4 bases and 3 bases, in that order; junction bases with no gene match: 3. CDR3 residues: CASSPGTGEETQYF. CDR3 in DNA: TGCGCCAGCAGCCCCGGGACAGGGGAAGAGACCCAGTACTTC.

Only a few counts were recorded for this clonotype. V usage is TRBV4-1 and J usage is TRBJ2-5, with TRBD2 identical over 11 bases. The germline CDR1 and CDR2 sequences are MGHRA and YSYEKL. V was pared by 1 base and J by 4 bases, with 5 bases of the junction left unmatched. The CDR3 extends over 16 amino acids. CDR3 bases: TGCGCCAGCAGCCAAGGCCATAGCGGGGGGGCAGAGACCCAGTACTTC. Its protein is CASSQGHSGGAETQYF.

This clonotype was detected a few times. The CDR3 protein is CASSMTSSPYEQYF. The CDR3 DNA is TGTGCCAGTAGTATGACTAGTTCCCCCTACGAGCAGTACTTC. The chain links TRBV19 to TRBJ2-7; possible D gene TRBD2, 6 bases. Germline V CDR1 and CDR2: LNHDA, SQIVND (reference sequence). This CDR3 has 14 residues. V was shortened by 3 bases and J by 2 bases, with 11 bases between the two germline ends.

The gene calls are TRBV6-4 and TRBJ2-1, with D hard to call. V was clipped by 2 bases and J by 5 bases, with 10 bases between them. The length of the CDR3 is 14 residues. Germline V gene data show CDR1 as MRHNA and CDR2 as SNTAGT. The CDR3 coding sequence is TGTGCCAGCAGTGACATTCCTTCCAACAATGAGCAGTTCTTC. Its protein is CASSDIPSNNEQFF.

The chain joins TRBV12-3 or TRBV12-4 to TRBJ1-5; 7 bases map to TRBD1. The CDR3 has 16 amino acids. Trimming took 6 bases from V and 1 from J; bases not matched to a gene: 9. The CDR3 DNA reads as TGTGCCAGCAGCCTAGAGACAGGGTTGAGCAATCAGCCCCAGCATTTT. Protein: CASSLETGLSNQPQHF.

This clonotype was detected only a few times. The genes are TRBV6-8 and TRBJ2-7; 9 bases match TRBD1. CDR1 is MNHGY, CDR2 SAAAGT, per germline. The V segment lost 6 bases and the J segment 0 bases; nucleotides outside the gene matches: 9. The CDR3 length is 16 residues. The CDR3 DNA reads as TGTGCCAGCAGATGGACAGGGGCCGGGAGCTCCTACGAGCAGTACTTC. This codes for CASRWTGAGSSYEQYF.

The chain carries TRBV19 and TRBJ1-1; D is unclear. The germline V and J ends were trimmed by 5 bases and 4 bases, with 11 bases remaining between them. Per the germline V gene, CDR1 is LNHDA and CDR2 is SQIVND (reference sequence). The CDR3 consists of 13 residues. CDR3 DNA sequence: TGTGCCAGTAGTTCCCAGGTGGTCACTGAAGCTTTCTTT. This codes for CASSSQVVTEAFF.

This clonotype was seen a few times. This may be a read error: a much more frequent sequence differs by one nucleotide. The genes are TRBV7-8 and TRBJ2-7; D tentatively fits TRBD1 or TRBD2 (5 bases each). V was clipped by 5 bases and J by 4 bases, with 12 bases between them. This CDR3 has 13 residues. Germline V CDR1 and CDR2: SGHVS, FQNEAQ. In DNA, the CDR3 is TGTGCCAGCAGCGAGGGACGTAGATACGAGCAGTACTTC. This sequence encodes CASSEGRRYEQYF.

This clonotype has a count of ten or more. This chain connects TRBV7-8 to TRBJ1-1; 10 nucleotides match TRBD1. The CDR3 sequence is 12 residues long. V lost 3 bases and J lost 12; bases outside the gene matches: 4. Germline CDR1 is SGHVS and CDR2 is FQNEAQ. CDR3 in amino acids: CASSLGQGTTFF. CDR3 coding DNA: TGTGCCAGCAGCTTGGGACAGGGGACGACTTTCTTT.

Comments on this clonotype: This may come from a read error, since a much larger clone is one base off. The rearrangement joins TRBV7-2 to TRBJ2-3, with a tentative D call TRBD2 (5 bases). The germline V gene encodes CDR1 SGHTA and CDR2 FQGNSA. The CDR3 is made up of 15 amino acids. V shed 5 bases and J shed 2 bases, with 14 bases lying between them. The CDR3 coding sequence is TGTGCCAGCAGCCATTCGGGGTACGACACAGATACGCAGTATTTT. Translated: CASSHSGYDTDTQYF.

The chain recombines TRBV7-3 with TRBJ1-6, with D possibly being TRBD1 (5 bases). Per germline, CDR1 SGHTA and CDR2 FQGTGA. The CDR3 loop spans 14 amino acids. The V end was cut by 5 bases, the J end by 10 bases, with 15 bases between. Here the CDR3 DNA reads TGTGCCAGCAGCGAACGCCCAGGGTTCTCACCCCTCCACTTT. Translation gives CASSERPGFSPLHF.

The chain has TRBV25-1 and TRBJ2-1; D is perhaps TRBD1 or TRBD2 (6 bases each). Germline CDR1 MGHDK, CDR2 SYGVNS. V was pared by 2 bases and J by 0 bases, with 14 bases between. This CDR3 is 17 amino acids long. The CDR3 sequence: CASSEGGHSSSYNEQFF. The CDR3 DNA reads TGTGCCAGCAGTGAAGGGGGGCATTCGAGCTCCTACAATGAGCAGTTCTTC. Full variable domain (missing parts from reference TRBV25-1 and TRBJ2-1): EADIYQTPRYLVIGTGKKITLECSQTMGHDKMYWYQQDPGMELHLIHYSYGVNSTEKGDLSSESTVSRIRTEHFPLTLESARPSHTSQYLCASSEGGHSSSYNEQFFGPGTRLTVL.

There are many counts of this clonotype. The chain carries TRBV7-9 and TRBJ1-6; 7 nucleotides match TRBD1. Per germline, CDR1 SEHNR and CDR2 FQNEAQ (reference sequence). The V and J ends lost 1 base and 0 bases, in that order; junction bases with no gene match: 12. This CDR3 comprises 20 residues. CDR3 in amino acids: CASSLGDWTGSSSYNSPLHF. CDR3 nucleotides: TGTGCCAGCAGCTTAGGAGACTGGACAGGCTCGAGCTCCTATAATTCACCCCTCCACTTT.

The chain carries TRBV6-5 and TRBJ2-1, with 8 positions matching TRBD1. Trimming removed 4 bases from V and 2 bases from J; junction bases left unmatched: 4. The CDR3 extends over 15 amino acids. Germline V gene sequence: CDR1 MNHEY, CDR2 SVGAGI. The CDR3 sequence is CASSLEQGAYNEQFF. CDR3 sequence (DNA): TGTGCCAGCAGTTTGGAACAGGGGGCCTACAATGAGCAGTTCTTC.

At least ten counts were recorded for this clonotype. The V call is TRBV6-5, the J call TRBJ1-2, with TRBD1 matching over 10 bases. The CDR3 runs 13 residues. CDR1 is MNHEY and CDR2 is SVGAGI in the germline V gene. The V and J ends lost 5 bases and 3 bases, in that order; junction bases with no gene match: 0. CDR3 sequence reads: CASSGTGDYGYTF. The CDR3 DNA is TGTGCCAGCAGTGGGACAGGGGACTATGGCTACACCTTC.

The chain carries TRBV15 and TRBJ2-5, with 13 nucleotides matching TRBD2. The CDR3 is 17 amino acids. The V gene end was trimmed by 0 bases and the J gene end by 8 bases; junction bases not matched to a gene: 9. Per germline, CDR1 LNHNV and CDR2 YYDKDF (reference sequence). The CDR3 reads CATSRDFTSGGGATQYF. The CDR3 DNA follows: TGTGCCACCAGCAGAGATTTTACTAGCGGGGGGGGAGCAACCCAGTACTTC.

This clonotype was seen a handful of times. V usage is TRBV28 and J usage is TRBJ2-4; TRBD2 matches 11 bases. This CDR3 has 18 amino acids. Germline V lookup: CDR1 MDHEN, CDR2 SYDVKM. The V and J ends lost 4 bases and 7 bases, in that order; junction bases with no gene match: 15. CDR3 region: CASSSNMLAGGLRNIQYF. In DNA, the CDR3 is TGTGCCAGCAGTTCAAACATGCTAGCGGGAGGATTGAGGAACATTCAGTACTTC.

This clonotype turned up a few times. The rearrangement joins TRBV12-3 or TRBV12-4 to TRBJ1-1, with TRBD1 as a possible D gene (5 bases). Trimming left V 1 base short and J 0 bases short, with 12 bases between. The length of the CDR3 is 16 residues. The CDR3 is CASSLEVGTLNTEAFF. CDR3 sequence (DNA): TGTGCCAGCAGTTTAGAGGTTGGGACGTTGAACACTGAAGCTTTCTTT.

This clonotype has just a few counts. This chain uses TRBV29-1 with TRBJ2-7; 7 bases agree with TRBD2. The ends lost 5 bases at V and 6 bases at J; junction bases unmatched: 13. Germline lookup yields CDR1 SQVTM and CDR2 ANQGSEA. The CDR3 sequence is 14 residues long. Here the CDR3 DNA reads TGCAGCGTTCGCGAACTTGGCGGGAGAACCGAGCAGTACTTC. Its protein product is CSVRELGGRTEQYF.

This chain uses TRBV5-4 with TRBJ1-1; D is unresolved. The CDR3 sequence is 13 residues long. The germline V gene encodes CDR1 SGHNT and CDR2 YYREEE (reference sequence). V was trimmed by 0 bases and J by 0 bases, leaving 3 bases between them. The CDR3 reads CASSLDMNTEAFF. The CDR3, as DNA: TGTGCCAGCAGCTTGGACATGAACACTGAAGCTTTCTTT.

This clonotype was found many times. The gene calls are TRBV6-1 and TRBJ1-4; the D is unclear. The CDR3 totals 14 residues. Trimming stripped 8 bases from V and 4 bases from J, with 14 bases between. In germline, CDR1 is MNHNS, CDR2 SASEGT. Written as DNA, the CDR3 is TGTGCCAGCCAGCCGAGAAGGAATAATGAAAAACTGTTTTTT. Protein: CASQPRRNNEKLFF.

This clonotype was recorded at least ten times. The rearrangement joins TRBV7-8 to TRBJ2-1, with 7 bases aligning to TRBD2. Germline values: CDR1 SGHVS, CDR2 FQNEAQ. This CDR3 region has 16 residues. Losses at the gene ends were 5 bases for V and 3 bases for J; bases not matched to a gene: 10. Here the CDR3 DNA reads TGTGCCAGCAGCGCCTATAGGGGCGGGAGCTACAATGAGCAGTTCTTC. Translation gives CASSAYRGGSYNEQFF. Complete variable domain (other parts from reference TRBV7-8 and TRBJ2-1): GAGVSQSPRYKVAKRGQDVALRCDPISGHVSLFWYQQALGQGPEFLTYFQNEAQLDKSGLPSDRFFAERPEGSVSTLKIQRTQQEDSAVYLCASSAYRGGSYNEQFFGPGTRLTVL.

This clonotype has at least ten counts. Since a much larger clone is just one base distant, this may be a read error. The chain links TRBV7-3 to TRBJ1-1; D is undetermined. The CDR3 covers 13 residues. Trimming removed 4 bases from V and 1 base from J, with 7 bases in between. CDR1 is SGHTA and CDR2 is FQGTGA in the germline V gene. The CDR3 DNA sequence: TGTGCCAGCAGCTCGGGCCGGAACACTGAAGCTTTCTTT. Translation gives CASSSGRNTEAFF.

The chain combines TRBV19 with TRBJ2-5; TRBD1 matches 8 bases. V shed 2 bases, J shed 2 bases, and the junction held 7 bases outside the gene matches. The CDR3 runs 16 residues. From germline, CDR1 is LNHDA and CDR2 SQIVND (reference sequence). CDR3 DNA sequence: TGTGCCAGTAGTATATCCCCCGGGACAGGTCAAGAGACCCAGTACTTC. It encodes CASSISPGTGQETQYF. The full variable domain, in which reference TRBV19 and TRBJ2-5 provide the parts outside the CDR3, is DGGITQSPKYLFRKEGQNVTLSCEQNLNHDAMYWYRQDPGQGLRLIYYSQIVNDFQKGDIAEGYSVSREKKESFPLTVTSAQKNPTAFYLCASSISPGTGQETQYFGPGTRLLVL.

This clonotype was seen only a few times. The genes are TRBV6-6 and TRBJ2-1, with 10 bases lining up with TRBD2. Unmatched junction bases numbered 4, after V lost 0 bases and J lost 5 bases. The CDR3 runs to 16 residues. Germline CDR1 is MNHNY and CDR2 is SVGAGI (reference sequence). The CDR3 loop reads CASSYSSGRDDNEQFF. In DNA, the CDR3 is TGTGCCAGCAGTTACTCGAGCGGGAGGGATGACAATGAGCAGTTCTTC.

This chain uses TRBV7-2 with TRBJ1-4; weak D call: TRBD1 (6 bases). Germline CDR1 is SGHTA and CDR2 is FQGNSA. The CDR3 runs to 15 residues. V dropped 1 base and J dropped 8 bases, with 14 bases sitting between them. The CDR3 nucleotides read TGTGCCAGCAGCTTAGGAACAGGGAGGGGGGAAAAACTGTTTTTT. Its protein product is CASSLGTGRGEKLFF.

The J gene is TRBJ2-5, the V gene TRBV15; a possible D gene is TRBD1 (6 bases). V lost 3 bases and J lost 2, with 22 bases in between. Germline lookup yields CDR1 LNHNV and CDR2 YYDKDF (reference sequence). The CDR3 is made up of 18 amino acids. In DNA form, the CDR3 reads TGTGCCACCAGCAGCCCAACCGAAGTCGGGACACGTCAAGAGACCCAGTACTTC. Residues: CATSSPTEVGTRQETQYF.